This T cell receptor beta chain was found in a study of Ad26.COV2.S vaccination and SARS-CoV-2 variants. Looking at the study overall: Within the COV1001 Ad26.COV2.S trial arm, the donor was enrolled. Study-wide findings and caveats: Post-vaccination spike-specific CD8+ and CD4+ T cell responses reportedly had substantial breadth.

The treatment is: some 20 received Ad26.COV2.S at low or high dose, single or two shots; five or six received placebo; per-sample allocation not given. Sampling occurred on day 63 after the first vaccine or placebo injection. About this clone itself: Antigen unknown.

Libraries were prepared by immunoSEQ multiplex PCR; TCRdb keeps only in-frame clonotypes and omits some of them. The sample includes 400,000 to 450,000 clones, 75% to 95% of them seen just once. Per the germline V gene, CDR1 is MNHEY and CDR2 is SMNVEV (reference sequence). The germline V and J ends were trimmed by 3 bases and 8 bases, with 13 bases remaining between them. CDR3 length equals 13 residues. The source of this sequence is a person between 18 and 60 years old who received the Ad26.COV2.S COVID-19 vaccine or a placebo. V is TRBV27 and J is TRBJ1-2; D is possibly TRBD1 (6 bases). Source: peripheral blood, taken in a trial of Ad26.COV2.S vaccine versus placebo. The DNA of the CDR3 is TGTGCCAGCAGTTTTGTACAGGGAAACGGCTACACCTTC. The encoded protein is CASSFVQGNGYTF.